A selection of T cell receptor beta chains follows, all from one sample in a study of shared clonotypes between healthy human individuals. Profiling relied on immunoSEQ multiplex PCR, and the TCRdb table lists in-frame clones only, not all of them. The sample has more than 1 million clones; 70% to 80% are singletons. The material sequenced was memory CD4+ T cells from PBMCs. The receptors shown here come from a man aged 18-30 years in good health. Some clones in this sample may be carry-over from other donors' samples. CDR3s include the opening cysteine and the closing phenylalanine or tryptophan. Fields, in order: J gene, D gene, V gene, clone size, CDR3 DNA, CDR3 protein. The D gene is left open where the match is weak. Not every row has a clone size; where given, it reads once, few, many or a size class.

j_gene: TRBJ2-7
d_gene: TRBD1
v_gene: TRBV5-4
abundance: -
CDR3nt: TGTGCCAGCAGCGCAAGGGACAGACCAAAATCACCCCACTTC
CDR3aa: CASSARDRPKSPHF

j_gene: TRBJ2-6
d_gene: -
v_gene: TRBV4-3
abundance: once
CDR3nt: TGCGCCAGCAGCCTAAGGTTGTCTGGGGCCAACGTCCTGACTTTC
CDR3aa: CASSLRLSGANVLTF

j_gene: TRBJ2-7
d_gene: -
v_gene: TRBV5-1
abundance: once
CDR3nt: TGCGCCAGCAGCTTGATGGGGGAGTGGGGCGAGCAGTACTTC
CDR3aa: CASSLMGEWGEQYF

j_gene: TRBJ1-2
d_gene: TRBD1
v_gene: TRBV19
abundance: -
CDR3nt: TGTGCCACCACGGACAGGGTCTCTCCCTATGGCTACACCTTC
CDR3aa: CATTDRVSPYGYTF

j_gene: TRBJ2-7
d_gene: TRBD2
v_gene: TRBV19
abundance: -
CDR3nt: TGTGCCAGTAGCAAAAGACTAGCGGGGGGATGGGAGCAGTACTTC
CDR3aa: CASSKRLAGGWEQYF

j_gene: TRBJ2-2
d_gene: -
v_gene: TRBV7-9
abundance: -
CDR3nt: TGTGCCAGCAGCCCACGAACGGCCGACGGGGAGCTGTTTTTT
CDR3aa: CASSPRTADGELFF

j_gene: TRBJ2-1
d_gene: -
v_gene: TRBV7-9
abundance: -
CDR3nt: TGTGCCAGCAGCTTAGGTTCTGGGAGCTCCTACAATGAGCAGTTCTTC
CDR3aa: CASSLGSGSSYNEQFF

j_gene: TRBJ1-1
d_gene: -
v_gene: TRBV5-4
abundance: -
CDR3nt: TGTGCCAGCAGTCCTCCAGGGGCAGAGGGGTTGAACACTGAAGCTTTCTTT
CDR3aa: CASSPPGAEGLNTEAFF

j_gene: TRBJ2-5
d_gene: TRBD2
v_gene: TRBV2
abundance: once
CDR3nt: TGTGCCAGCAGTGCGAACTACCAACTAGCGGGGTCAGAAGAGACCCAGTACTTC
CDR3aa: CASSANYQLAGSEETQYF

j_gene: TRBJ1-2
d_gene: -
v_gene: TRBV19
abundance: -
CDR3nt: TGTGGCAGCAACTCCATCGGCGGCGGCTACACCTTC
CDR3aa: CGSNSIGGGYTF

j_gene: TRBJ1-4
d_gene: TRBD1
v_gene: TRBV27
abundance: -
CDR3nt: TGTGCCAGCAGCCCTACAGGGGCTAATGAAAAACTGTTTTTT
CDR3aa: CASSPTGANEKLFF

j_gene: TRBJ2-5
d_gene: -
v_gene: TRBV20-1
abundance: few
CDR3nt: TGCAGTGCTAGTCCGACGGAGACCCAGTACTTC
CDR3aa: CSASPTETQYF

j_gene: TRBJ1-4
d_gene: -
v_gene: TRBV9
abundance: -
CDR3nt: TGTGCCAGCAGCCCCCTACCCCGGAGAGGGGAACTGTTTTTT
CDR3aa: CASSPLPRRGELFF

j_gene: TRBJ2-7
d_gene: -
v_gene: TRBV28
abundance: -
CDR3nt: TGTGCCAGCAGACACTCGGGTGTAGAGTCCTACGAGCAGTACTTC
CDR3aa: CASRHSGVESYEQYF

j_gene: TRBJ2-7
d_gene: -
v_gene: TRBV20-1
abundance: -
CDR3nt: TGCAGTGCAGGGCGCCCCGGTCAGTACTTC
CDR3aa: CSAGRPGQYF

j_gene: TRBJ1-2
d_gene: -
v_gene: TRBV6-1
abundance: -
CDR3nt: TGTGCCAGTTTGACCGACGCTAACTATGGCTACACCTTC
CDR3aa: CASLTDANYGYTF

j_gene: TRBJ2-3
d_gene: -
v_gene: TRBV9
abundance: -
CDR3nt: TGTGCCAGCAGCGCGGGAATCGCCACAGATACGCAGTATTTT
CDR3aa: CASSAGIATDTQYF

j_gene: TRBJ2-3
d_gene: TRBD2
v_gene: TRBV28
abundance: many
CDR3nt: TGTGCCAGCACTAATAACCGGGGGGGACCAGATACGCAGTATTTT
CDR3aa: CASTNNRGGPDTQYF

j_gene: TRBJ2-7
d_gene: -
v_gene: TRBV25-1
abundance: many
CDR3nt: TGTGCCAGCGCGTCCTACGAGCAGTACTTC
CDR3aa: CASASYEQYF

j_gene: TRBJ2-2
d_gene: TRBD2
v_gene: TRBV27
abundance: -
CDR3nt: TGTGCCAGCAGCGCTCGGCGCCCCCGGGGCGGGAGAAAGTCCGGGGAGCTGTTTTTT
CDR3aa: CASSARRPRGGRKSGELFF

j_gene: TRBJ2-5
d_gene: -
v_gene: TRBV15
abundance: -
CDR3nt: TGTGCCACCAGCAGTCCGGGACTAGAGACCCAGTACTTC
CDR3aa: CATSSPGLETQYF

j_gene: TRBJ2-5
d_gene: TRBD2
v_gene: TRBV5-1
abundance: -
CDR3nt: TGCGCCAGCAGCTGGACTAGCGGGAGGGGTGAGACCCAGTACTTC
CDR3aa: CASSWTSGRGETQYF

j_gene: TRBJ2-5
d_gene: TRBD1
v_gene: TRBV2
abundance: -
CDR3nt: TGTGCCAGCAGCGTTGACAGGGGGGAGACCCAGTACTTC
CDR3aa: CASSVDRGETQYF

j_gene: TRBJ2-3
d_gene: -
v_gene: TRBV7-6
abundance: -
CDR3nt: TGTGCCAGCAGCCCGGTCGGAACTAGCACAGATACGCAGTATTTT
CDR3aa: CASSPVGTSTDTQYF

j_gene: TRBJ2-7
d_gene: TRBD1
v_gene: TRBV19
abundance: -
CDR3nt: TGTGCCAGTTCTCATCCGGGACAGGGGGCCTACGAGCAGTACTTC
CDR3aa: CASSHPGQGAYEQYF

j_gene: TRBJ2-3
d_gene: -
v_gene: TRBV21-1
abundance: -
CDR3nt: TGTGCCAGCAGCAGGAGGACAGAGGAAGATACGCAGTATTTT
CDR3aa: CASSRRTEEDTQYF

j_gene: TRBJ2-5
d_gene: -
v_gene: TRBV11-2
abundance: -
CDR3nt: TGTGCCAGCAGCCCAGGGGACGGAATACAACAAGAGACCCAGTACTTC
CDR3aa: CASSPGDGIQQETQYF